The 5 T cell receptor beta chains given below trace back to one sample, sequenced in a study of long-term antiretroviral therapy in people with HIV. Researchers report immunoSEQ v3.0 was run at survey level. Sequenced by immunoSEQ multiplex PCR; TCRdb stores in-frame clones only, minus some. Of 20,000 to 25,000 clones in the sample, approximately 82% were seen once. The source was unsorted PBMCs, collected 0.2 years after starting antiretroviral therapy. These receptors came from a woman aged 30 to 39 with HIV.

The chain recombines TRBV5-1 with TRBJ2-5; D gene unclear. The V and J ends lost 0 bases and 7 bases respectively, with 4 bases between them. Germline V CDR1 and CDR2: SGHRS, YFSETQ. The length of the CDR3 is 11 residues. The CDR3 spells CASSLEGTQYF. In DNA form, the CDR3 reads TGCGCCAGCAGCTTGGAAGGGACCCAGTACTTC.

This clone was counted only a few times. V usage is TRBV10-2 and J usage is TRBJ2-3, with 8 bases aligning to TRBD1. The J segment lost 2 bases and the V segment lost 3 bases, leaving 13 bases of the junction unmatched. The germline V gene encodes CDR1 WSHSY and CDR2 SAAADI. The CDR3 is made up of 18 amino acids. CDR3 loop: CASSDPDGQGLYTDTQYF. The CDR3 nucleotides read TGCGCCAGCAGTGACCCTGATGGACAGGGCCTGTACACAGATACGCAGTATTTT.

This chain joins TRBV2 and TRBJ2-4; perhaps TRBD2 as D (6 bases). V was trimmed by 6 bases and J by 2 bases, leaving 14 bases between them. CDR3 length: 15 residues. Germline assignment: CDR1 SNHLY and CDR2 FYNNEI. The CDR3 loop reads CASREGGASKNIQYF. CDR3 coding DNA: TGTGCCAGCAGGGAGGGCGGGGCATCCAAAAACATTCAGTACTTC.

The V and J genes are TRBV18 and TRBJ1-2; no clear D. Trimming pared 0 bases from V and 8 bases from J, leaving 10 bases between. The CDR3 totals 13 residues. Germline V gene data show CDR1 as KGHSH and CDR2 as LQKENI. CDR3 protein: CASSPPQGRGYTF. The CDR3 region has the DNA TGTGCCAGCTCACCACCCCAAGGGAGAGGCTACACCTTC. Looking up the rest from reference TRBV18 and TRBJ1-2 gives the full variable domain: NAGVMQNPRHLVRRRGQEARLRCSPMKGHSHVYWYRQLPEEGLKFMVYLQKENIIDESGMPKERFSAEFPKEGPSILRIQQVVRGDSAAYFCASSPPQGRGYTFGSGTRLTVV.

This CDR3 is CASSLPGGDHEQYV. CDR3 DNA sequence: TGTGCCAGCAGCCTTCCCGGGGGGGACCACGAGCAGTACGTC. This sequence joins TRBV7-2 and TRBJ2-7, with 8 bases aligning to TRBD2. The V gene's germline CDR1 is SGHTA and CDR2 FQGNSA. Germline trimming cut 5 bases from V and 5 bases from J; bases unmatched to any gene: 8. The CDR3 has 14 residues.